The clone carrying this TCR beta chain was detected many times. The CDR3 sequence is 16 residues long. V was clipped by 3 bases and J by 4 bases; unmatched bases: 8. The data are from a study of T-cell reconstitution after alpha-beta-depleted transplantation in children. Library preparation (for TCRbeta) was performed with unique molecular identifiers. One entry per CDR3 protein results from TCRdb running MiXCR on the PCR reads. This table holds approximately 420,000 distinct CDR3 sequences, roughly 10% found once. This clonotype was sampled from a human donor who donated a stem cell graft to a child with acute myeloid leukemia. Sequenced material: PBMCs from the stem cell graft donor, taken from the stem cell graft. The chain couples TRBV12-3 or TRBV12-4 to TRBJ2-1; TRBD2 matches 8 bases. The CDR3 here is CASSFFQREPYNEQFF. CDR3 coding DNA: TGTGCCAGCAGTTTCTTCCAGCGGGAGCCTTACAATGAGCAGTTCTTC.